The rows below give T cell receptor beta chains drawn from one sample of a study of spatial heterogeneity in lung cancer. TCRdb ran MiXCR on the 5' RACE reads and lists one entry per CDR3 protein. The table records 6,200 or so distinct CDR3 sequences, approximately 18% of them present only once. Sequencing used normal lung tissue next to the tumor, obtained at surgery. The receptor source for this set is a male donor with early-stage non-small cell lung cancer. CDR3s include the opening cysteine and the closing phenylalanine or tryptophan. Fields, in order: V gene, D gene, J gene, clone size, CDR3 DNA, CDR3 protein. A D gene is named only where the DNA matches it firmly. Only part of the rows carry a size: once, few, many, or a class if the clone is expanded.

>TRBV29-1|NA|TRBJ2-5|NA
TGCAGCGATGGGACGGCAGGTCGGGAGACCCAGTACTTC
CSDGTAGRETQYF
>TRBV7-3|NA|TRBJ2-6|few
TGTGCCAGCAGCTTTCAGGGTTCTGGGGCCAACGTCCTGACTTTC
CASSFQGSGANVLTF
>TRBV5-1|TRBD2|TRBJ2-1|NA
TGCGCCAGCAGCTTGGCAAGACTAGCGGCTAGTTTCCTACAAAACTACAATGAGCAGTTCTTC
CASSLARLAASFLQNYNEQFF
>TRBV5-1|NA|TRBJ2-1|medium-sized
TGCGCCAGCAGCTTGGGCCAGGTTAACAATGAGCAGTTCTTC
CASSLGQVNNEQFF
>TRBV4-3|NA|TRBJ2-5|NA
TGCGCCAGCAGCCAAGGCACCCGGGCCACAGACGCCCAAGAGACCCAGTACTTC
CASSQGTRATDAQETQYF
>TRBV6-1|NA|TRBJ1-5|NA
TGTGCCCCCCCGGGCTTTGGACGTCAGCCCCAGCATTTT
CAPPGFGRQPQHF
>TRBV6-2/TRBV6-3|NA|TRBJ2-6|once
TGTGCCAGCAGGCGACCCCTCTCTGGGGCCAACGTCCTGACTTTC
CASRRPLSGANVLTF
>TRBV27|NA|TRBJ2-3|few
TGTGCCAGCAGTTTGAGGGACTTACGCACAGATACGCAGTATTTT
CASSLRDLRTDTQYF
>TRBV28|TRBD2|TRBJ2-2|medium-sized
TGTGCCAGCAGCCCGAGCGGGAGCCGCACCGGGGAGCTGTTTTTT
CASSPSGSRTGELFF
>TRBV24-1|NA|TRBJ1-1|once
TGTGCCACCAGTGATTTTCACGGGACTGAAGCTTTCTTT
CATSDFHGTEAFF
>TRBV7-9|TRBD1|TRBJ2-1|NA
TGTGCCAGCAGCTTAGGCCACGGGACAGGCTACAATGAGCAGTTCTTC
CASSLGHGTGYNEQFF
>TRBV20-1|TRBD1|TRBJ2-3|few
TGCAGTGCTATGCGACAGGGGGTTTTCATTACGCAGTATTTT
CSAMRQGVFITQYF
>TRBV29-1|TRBD2|TRBJ2-3|few
TGCAGCGTTGAAGGGTCTAGCGGGAGAATCTATACGCAGTATTTT
CSVEGSSGRIYTQYF
>TRBV2|NA|TRBJ2-4|medium-sized
TGTGCCAGCACCCCGTTGGGCGCAGACATTCAGTACTTC
CASTPLGADIQYF
>TRBV29-1|TRBD2|TRBJ2-3|NA
TGCAGCGTCGGCGGACTAGCGGGGGGCACAGATACGCAGTATTTT
CSVGGLAGGTDTQYF
>TRBV27|TRBD1|TRBJ2-3|few
TGTGCCAGCAGTCAAGGACAGGTCGGGGATACGCAGTATTTT
CASSQGQVGDTQYF
>TRBV24-1|NA|TRBJ1-1|NA
TGTGCCACCAGTGACCCCACAGGGCCCGAAGCTTTCTTT
CATSDPTGPEAFF
>TRBV2|NA|TRBJ1-2|NA
TGTGCCAGCAGTGAACAGGGGACCTATGGCTACACCTTC
CASSEQGTYGYTF
>TRBV5-6|NA|TRBJ2-1|few
TGTGCCAGCAGCGTAGGGACCAATGAGCAGTTCTTC
CASSVGTNEQFF
>TRBV14|TRBD2|TRBJ2-3|few
TGTGCCAGCAGCCAACCGGGACTAGCGGGAGCAGATACGCAGTATTTT
CASSQPGLAGADTQYF
>TRBV5-1|TRBD1|TRBJ1-3|few
TGCGCCAGCAGCAAAGACAGGGTTGGAAACACCATATATTTT
CASSKDRVGNTIYF
>TRBV20-1|NA|TRBJ2-3|NA
TGCAGTGCACAGACAGTCAGCACAGATACGCAGTATTTT
CSAQTVSTDTQYF
>TRBV11-2|NA|TRBJ2-1|medium-sized
TGTGCCAGCAGGCCGGGGAGCAATGAGCAGTTCTTC
CASRPGSNEQFF
>TRBV29-1|NA|TRBJ2-1|medium-sized
TGCAGCGTTAAAGGGGGGGCGGGTAATCTCTACAATGAGCAGTTCTTC
CSVKGGAGNLYNEQFF
>TRBV27|TRBD2|TRBJ2-6|few
TGTGCCAGCAGTTTATCGATAATGGAGGTGGTAGCGGGAGAGGATGGGGCCAACGTCCTGACTTTC
CASSLSIMEVVAGEDGANVLTF
>TRBV27|NA|TRBJ2-7|NA
TGTGCCAGCAGTTGGTCGGCTAGCATTTACTACGAGCAGTACTTC
CASSWSASIYYEQYF
>TRBV6-1|NA|TRBJ1-2|few
TGTGCCGGATACGACAGGCGGGCTGGCTACACCTTC
CAGYDRRAGYTF
>TRBV28|NA|TRBJ2-4|NA
TGTGCCAGCAGTCGACCGGGACAAACTATTCAGTACTTC
CASSRPGQTIQYF
>TRBV10-2|NA|TRBJ2-3|few
TGCGCCAGCAGTGGTGACACAGATACGCAGTATTTT
CASSGDTDTQYF
>TRBV12-3/TRBV12-4|TRBD1|TRBJ2-7|NA
TGTGCCAGTCCGGGACAGGGGTATACCTACGAGCAGTACTTC
CASPGQGYTYEQYF
>TRBV20-1|NA|TRBJ2-3|medium-sized
TGCAGTGCTAGAGATCCGGGACTGCACACAGATACGCAGTATTTT
CSARDPGLHTDTQYF
>TRBV19|NA|TRBJ2-2|few
TGTGCCAGTAGACCGGGGCAGAGCACCGGGGAGCTGTTTTTT
CASRPGQSTGELFF
>TRBV20-1|TRBD2|TRBJ2-1|medium-sized
TGCAGTGCTGAGAGTCTAGCGGGATTCAATGAGCAGTTCTTC
CSAESLAGFNEQFF
>TRBV19|NA|TRBJ2-5|medium-sized
TGTGCCAGTAGTGCCCGGCAAAATGCCCAAGAGACCCAGTACTTC
CASSARQNAQETQYF
>TRBV6-1|TRBD2|TRBJ2-5|few
TGTGCCAGCAGGGTAGCGGGAGTTGAGACCCAGTACTTC
CASRVAGVETQYF
>TRBV6-2/TRBV6-3|NA|TRBJ2-3|NA
TGTGCCAGCTCCAAAGGCGTGCCCTCCGATACGCAGTATTTT
CASSKGVPSDTQYF
>TRBV7-2|TRBD2|TRBJ2-7|few
TGTGCCAGCAGCCTAGCGGGAGGGTTTAGCTCCTACGAGCAGTACTTC
CASSLAGGFSSYEQYF
>TRBV28|NA|TRBJ2-4|NA
TGTGCCAGCAGTTTATCCGGGACAGCCAAAAACATTCAGTACTTC
CASSLSGTAKNIQYF
>TRBV5-1|NA|TRBJ2-3|many
TGCGCCAGCAGCCTGCCCCGGACAGCTAGCACAGATACGCAGTATTTT
CASSLPRTASTDTQYF
>TRBV27|NA|TRBJ1-5|medium-sized
TGTGCCAGCAGTTTATCCCGTTATAGCAATCAGCCCCAGCATTTT
CASSLSRYSNQPQHF
>TRBV29-1|NA|TRBJ2-3|medium-sized
TGCAGCGTCCACAGCCTCACTAGCACAGATACGCAGTATTTT
CSVHSLTSTDTQYF
>TRBV10-3|TRBD1|TRBJ1-1|medium-sized
TGTGCCATCAGATCGCCGGGACAGGGAAACGGGGAAGCTTTCTTT
CAIRSPGQGNGEAFF
>TRBV9|NA|TRBJ2-2|medium-sized
TGTGCCAGCAGCCCCCGCTCGGCCGGGGAGCTGTTTTTT
CASSPRSAGELFF
>TRBV5-1|NA|TRBJ2-7|few
TGCGCCAGCAGCTTTTTCCGGGACTTGTACGAGCAGTACTTC
CASSFFRDLYEQYF
>TRBV3-1|NA|TRBJ2-5|NA
TGTGCCAGCAGCCCGACCGCTGAAGAGACCCAGTACTTC
CASSPTAEETQYF
>TRBV20-1|NA|TRBJ2-1|medium-sized
TGCAGCCCGGAGATGGGTTATAGTGAGCAGTTCTTC
CSPEMGYSEQFF
>TRBV12-3/TRBV12-4|NA|TRBJ2-7|few
TGTGCCAGCACGTCCTTCGCGCACCAGTACTTC
CASTSFAHQYF
>TRBV7-6|NA|TRBJ2-1|NA
TGTGCCAGCAGCCCCAAGGGTCCCTCCTACAATGAGCAGTTCTTC
CASSPKGPSYNEQFF
>TRBV4-3|TRBD2|TRBJ2-1|medium-sized
TGCGCCAGCAGCCATCCGGGACTAGCGGGAGGCGGGAATGAGCAGTTCTTC
CASSHPGLAGGGNEQFF
>TRBV4-1|TRBD1|TRBJ2-1|medium-sized
TGCGCCAGCAGCCAAGCCTCAGGACAGGGAAATAGGCAGTTCTTC
CASSQASGQGNRQFF
>TRBV12-3/TRBV12-4|TRBD2|TRBJ2-3|NA
TGTGCCAGCAGTTTTGCGATTGCTAGCGGGAACACAGATACGCAGTATTTT
CASSFAIASGNTDTQYF
>TRBV5-6|NA|TRBJ1-4|few
TGTGCCAGCAGCTTAACAGGCGCTCTTGAAAAACTGTTTTTT
CASSLTGALEKLFF
>TRBV29-1|NA|TRBJ2-7|medium-sized
TGCAGCGGAGGGGCCCCCTACGAGCAGTACTTC
CSGGAPYEQYF
>TRBV5-1|NA|TRBJ1-2|medium-sized
TGCGCCAGCAGCTTGGCCGGTTTGGAGGGCTACACCTTC
CASSLAGLEGYTF
>TRBV5-6|NA|TRBJ2-2|medium-sized
TGTGCCAGCAGGCTGACAGGATCGAACACCGGGGAGCTGTTTTTT
CASRLTGSNTGELFF